A selection of T cell receptor beta chains follows, all from one sample in a study of blood T cell repertoires in COVID-19. Assay: immunoSEQ multiplex PCR; the TCRdb copy retains only in-frame clones and omits some. The repertoire includes about 14,000 clones, 65% to 80% of them detected once, and around 20% sits in the top ten. Sequenced sample: peripheral blood. These receptors were taken from a boy between 2 and 10 years old with active or convalescent COVID-19. CDR3s include the opening cysteine and the closing phenylalanine or tryptophan. D genes are given only for firm matches. Where a row states a size, it is once, few, many or the class of an expanded clone; other rows omit it.

J | D | V | size | CDR3 | DNA
TRBJ2-1 | TRBD2 | TRBV29-1 | NA | CSVVGLAGGLGENEQFF | TGCAGCGTCGTGGGACTAGCGGGAGGTTTAGGGGAAAATGAGCAGTTCTTC
TRBJ2-5 | NA | TRBV3-1/TRBV3-2 | NA | CASRTRDAQYF | TGTGCCAGCAGGACCCGGGATGCCCAGTACTTC
TRBJ2-7 | TRBD2 | TRBV10-3 | NA | CATGLAGTYEQYF | TGTGCCACAGGACTAGCGGGGACATACGAGCAGTACTTC
TRBJ1-6 | TRBD1 | TRBV28 | NA | CASRSTGTGVSPLHF | TGTGCCAGCAGGTCTACCGGGACAGGGGTATCACCCCTCCACTTT
TRBJ2-7 | NA | TRBV11-2 | NA | CASSLEAGTYEQYF | TGTGCCAGCAGCTTAGAGGCAGGGACCTACGAGCAGTACTTC
TRBJ2-1 | TRBD2 | TRBV18 | NA | CASSPLAGDNEQFF | TGTGCCAGCTCACCACTAGCGGGAGACAATGAGCAGTTCTTC
TRBJ1-4 | NA | TRBV19 | NA | CASSIGGKSNEKLFF | TGTGCCAGTAGTATAGGAGGGAAGTCCAATGAAAAACTGTTTTTT
TRBJ2-1 | NA | TRBV18 | NA | CASSPGQGGVNEQFF | TGTGCCAGCTCACCAGGGCAGGGTGGAGTCAATGAGCAGTTCTTC
TRBJ2-6 | TRBD2 | TRBV3-1/TRBV3-2 | NA | CASSTSGRASGANVLTF | TGTGCCAGCTCTACCAGCGGGAGGGCCTCAGGGGCCAACGTCCTGACTTTC
TRBJ2-2 | NA | TRBV5-1 | medium-sized | CASSLGLPAGELFF | TGCGCCAGCAGCTTGGGACTACCGGCCGGGGAGCTGTTTTTT
TRBJ1-1 | NA | TRBV10-1 | NA | CASSVQPNTEAFF | TGCGCCAGCAGTGTACAGCCGAACACTGAAGCTTTCTTT
TRBJ2-1 | TRBD2 | TRBV28 | NA | CASSLWPPGTSGGAGEQFF | TGTGCCAGCAGTTTATGGCCCCCCGGGACTAGCGGGGGGGCGGGTGAGCAGTTCTTC